This entry features one T cell receptor beta chain sequence. This clonotype was picked up a small number of times. Its recognized antigen is unknown. One base away there is no much larger clone; base qualities are not given. This sample's treatment or condition label indicates: allogeneic hematopoietic cell transplantation with graft depleted of TCRalphabeta T cells and CD19 B cells. TCRalphabeta/CD19-depleted allogeneic hematopoietic cell grafts were given to the transplant recipients, all of whom were children. The library came from PCR. The sample was run on an Illumina HiSeq 2500. Molecular barcoding was employed in the preparation of TCR libraries, with unique molecular identifiers being used to normalize TCRbeta repertoire quantification. TCRdb trimmed the raw reads at Q25, called clones with MiXCR and kept productive beta chains. Rows are unified per CDR3 protein, each entry keeping the most common DNA and genes. In this sample the table shows about 200,000 distinct CDR3 sequences, around 7% of which occur a single time. The ten largest make up 5% to 6.5% of the sample.

The entry originates in a study of T-cell reconstitution after alpha-beta-depleted transplantation in children (dated by TCRdb to about 2016). Regarding the study in general: The study quantitatively tracked T-cell immune reconstitution after TCRalphabeta/CD19-depleted allogeneic hematopoietic cell transplantation in children using TCR repertoire profiling. Paper-wide results and their limitations: In some patients, the high TCRbeta diversity seen at day 60 was put down to recipient T cells and intrathymic progenitors that had survived conditioning. Apparently early alphabetaT-cell count recovery about two months after transplant reportedly relied on only several hundred rapidly expanded clones derived from non-depleted graft cells. Over subsequent months, a decline in hyperexpanded clone frequencies was noted, and after one year, T-cell counts and TCRbeta diversity were mostly ascribed to newly produced T cells.

The source of this sequence is a boy aged 2 to 10 with acute lymphoblastic leukemia, due to receive a stem cell transplant. Sample: PBMCs, taken before TCRalphabeta/CD19-depleted stem cell transplant.

DNA sequence: TGTGCCAGCAGCCAAGGGACAAGGGGAAACACCATATATTTT. Translated, this gives CASSQGTRGNTIYF. The rearranged segments are TRBV11-2 and TRBJ1-3; TRBD1 is possibly the D segment (6 matching bases). From the germline V gene, CDR1 is SGHAT and CDR2 is FQNNGV. The CDR3 contains 14 residues, cysteine and phenylalanine counted. Kept here is only the CDR3 DNA, which spans 42 bases and is read in frame from base 1. V is clipped by 5 bases and J by 4 bases, and the sequence between their germline boundaries is 12 bases long.